The rows below give T cell receptor beta chains drawn from one sample of a study of cytomegalovirus exposure and HLA in healthy donors. Clones were read by immunoSEQ multiplex PCR, and TCRdb kept only the in-frame ones, dropping some. The sample includes roughly 150,000 clones, 82% seen only once; the top ten take under 7.5%. Sample: PBMCs. The origin of the receptors is a woman aged 50 to 60 in good health and CMV-seropositive. Each CDR3 is given with its conserved first and last residue. The D gene is left open where the match is weak. Some rows mark clone size as missing; the rest say once, few, many or name a class of expanded clone.

D gene: .; clone size: .; V gene: TRBV27; J gene: TRBJ2-7; CDR3 DNA: TGTGCCAGCAGTTTATCGGCTAGTGGGGAGCAGTACTTC; CDR3 protein: CASSLSASGEQYF
D gene: .; clone size: .; V gene: TRBV15; J gene: TRBJ2-7; CDR3 DNA: TGTGCCACCAGCAGAGATAGAAACGAGCAGTACTTC; CDR3 protein: CATSRDRNEQYF
D gene: TRBD1; clone size: once; V gene: TRBV27; J gene: TRBJ1-1; CDR3 DNA: TGTGCCAGCAGCCCCGGGACAGGACCGCCGGAAGCTTTCTTT; CDR3 protein: CASSPGTGPPEAFF
D gene: .; clone size: .; V gene: TRBV6-5; J gene: TRBJ1-1; CDR3 DNA: TGTGCCAGCAGTTACTGGGGAGGCACTGAAGCTTTCTTT; CDR3 protein: CASSYWGGTEAFF
D gene: .; clone size: .; V gene: TRBV9; J gene: TRBJ2-1; CDR3 DNA: TGTGCCAGCAGCGTTCGGGGTTACAATGAGCAGTTCTTC; CDR3 protein: CASSVRGYNEQFF
D gene: TRBD1; clone size: .; V gene: TRBV4-3; J gene: TRBJ2-3; CDR3 DNA: TGCGCCAGCAGCCGTTCGGGACAGGGGTCAGATACGCAGTATTTT; CDR3 protein: CASSRSGQGSDTQYF
D gene: TRBD2; clone size: .; V gene: TRBV4-1; J gene: TRBJ2-4; CDR3 DNA: TGCGCCAGCAGCCGGACCTGGGGGACTACAAACATTCAGTACTTC; CDR3 protein: CASSRTWGTTNIQYF
D gene: .; clone size: .; V gene: TRBV19; J gene: TRBJ2-3; CDR3 DNA: TGTGCCAGTAGTATCCTCCCAAAGGGGCAGGGGATCGCGGATACGCAGTATTTT; CDR3 protein: CASSILPKGQGIADTQYF
D gene: TRBD1; clone size: .; V gene: TRBV6-1; J gene: TRBJ1-1; CDR3 DNA: TGTGCCAGCAAAAGACAGGGGTCAATTGAAGCTTTCTTT; CDR3 protein: CASKRQGSIEAFF
D gene: TRBD2; clone size: .; V gene: TRBV2; J gene: TRBJ2-4; CDR3 DNA: TGTGCCAGCGGGTTACTCGGGACTAGCGGGGGAGGCAAAAACATTCAGTACTTC; CDR3 protein: CASGLLGTSGGGKNIQYF
D gene: .; clone size: few; V gene: TRBV5-6; J gene: TRBJ2-3; CDR3 DNA: TGTGCCAGCGCACAGGGAGCAGATACGCAGTATTTT; CDR3 protein: CASAQGADTQYF
D gene: .; clone size: .; V gene: TRBV6-1; J gene: TRBJ1-3; CDR3 DNA: TGTGCCAGCAGTGAGTTACAGGGACCGGGAAACACCATATATTTT; CDR3 protein: CASSELQGPGNTIYF
D gene: TRBD1; clone size: .; V gene: TRBV5-1; J gene: TRBJ1-2; CDR3 DNA: TGCGCCAGCAGTCGACGGCACGGACAGGATGACTATGGCTACACCTTC; CDR3 protein: CASSRRHGQDDYGYTF
D gene: TRBD1; clone size: .; V gene: TRBV28; J gene: TRBJ1-5; CDR3 DNA: TGTGCCAGCAGTTTAGCGACAGGGTATTCAGCTCAGCCCCAGCATTTT; CDR3 protein: CASSLATGYSAQPQHF
D gene: TRBD1; clone size: .; V gene: TRBV28; J gene: TRBJ1-2; CDR3 DNA: TGTGCCAGCAGCTTAGACAGGGATAACTATGGCTACACCTTC; CDR3 protein: CASSLDRDNYGYTF
D gene: TRBD1; clone size: .; V gene: TRBV5-8; J gene: TRBJ2-7; CDR3 DNA: TGTGCCAGCAGCTCTAGGACAGGGGCTTCCTACGAGCAGTACTTC; CDR3 protein: CASSSRTGASYEQYF
D gene: TRBD1; clone size: .; V gene: TRBV7-2; J gene: TRBJ2-3; CDR3 DNA: TGTGCCAGCAGCGCCTCCCGGGACAGGCAATATTTT; CDR3 protein: CASSASRDRQYF
D gene: TRBD2; clone size: .; V gene: TRBV7-2; J gene: TRBJ2-1; CDR3 DNA: TGTGCCAGCAGCCTTAAGCTCCCCACTAGCGGGGGGGCCAATGAGCAGTTCTTC; CDR3 protein: CASSLKLPTSGGANEQFF
D gene: .; clone size: medium-sized; V gene: TRBV25-1; J gene: TRBJ2-5; CDR3 DNA: TGTGCCAGCAGTGACAGGGTAAAGACGAGAGAGACCCAGTACTTC; CDR3 protein: CASSDRVKTRETQYF
D gene: TRBD1; clone size: few; V gene: TRBV7-9; J gene: TRBJ1-1; CDR3 DNA: TGTGCCAGCAGCTTTGACAGGGTCGCTGAAGCTTTCTTT; CDR3 protein: CASSFDRVAEAFF
D gene: .; clone size: few; V gene: TRBV5-1; J gene: TRBJ2-1; CDR3 DNA: TGCGCCAGCAGCTTGGGTCAAATCGGCAATGAGCAGTTCTTC; CDR3 protein: CASSLGQIGNEQFF
D gene: .; clone size: .; V gene: TRBV4-3; J gene: TRBJ1-1; CDR3 DNA: TGCGCCAGCAGCCAAGCGTGGCAGCGAGAGGCTTTCTTT; CDR3 protein: CASSQAWQREAFF